This is a list of T cell receptor beta chains from one sample in a study of post-analysis software for immune sequencing data. TCRdb itself ran the PCR reads through MiXCR, one entry per CDR3 protein. Of roughly 800,000 distinct CDR3 sequences listed, approximately 44% are singletons. Sequenced material: blood. These receptors were collected from a girl aged 10 to 17 with multiple sclerosis. The conserved cysteine and the conserved F or W are not part of the CDR3 here. Fields, in order: V gene, CDR3 protein.

>TRBV11-2
ASSLGPRQVTGYEQY
>TRBV25-1
ASSYLNQPQH
>TRBV6-5
ASSYGGDRGWEKLF
>TRBV25-1
ASSGDQADTQY
>TRBV3-1
ASSQVAGFTDTQY
>TRBV29-1
SVDGTSGTDTQY
>TRBV12-3/TRBV12-4
ASRWGSAYNEQF
>TRBV7-2
ASSLHGRAGRYNEQF
>TRBV7-2
ASSLEAGEVDTQY
>TRBV3-1
ASSQESRTGTYEQY
>TRBV27
ASSHGVGTGLNEQF
>TRBV20-1
SVTGTGRNEQY
>TRBV30
AWSRLLAGVYEQY